The sequence of this T cell receptor beta chain was determined in a study of human T cells and chemical hapten exposure. Across the study: TCR yield per sample varied, mainly due to pooled library volumes.

Study-level findings and limits: Following DPC sensitization, TCRs present above 1 in 1000 frequency showed no change.

Extraction yielded total RNA from whole blood (unfractionated). Notes on this clonotype: Its antigen is as yet unknown.

Individual cDNA molecules each carried unique molecular identifiers attached by the library. As processed by the authors: Sample TCR counts, which ranged from roughly 20,000 to 750,000, had a median of around 93,000. MiXCR, applied by TCRdb to the 5' RACE reads, yields one record per CDR3 protein. In this record, the V and J calls reflect TCRdb's handling and not the investigators' own analysis. The table shows around 80,000 distinct CDR3 sequences, with about 16% occurring only once. J was trimmed by 7 bases and V by 5 bases; bases with no gene match: 13. There are 15 residues in the CDR3. The chain is built from TRBV12-3 or TRBV12-4 and TRBJ2-5; 7 bases agree with TRBD2. The clonotype was recovered from a female donor in good health. The CDR3 sequence is CASSPGGSSLGTQYF. CDR3 bases: TGTGCCAGCAGTCCGGGAGGTTCAAGTCTAGGGACCCAGTACTTC.